Following are 24 T cell receptor beta chains from one sample sequenced in a study of T cell changes during pregnancy in multiple sclerosis. The repertoire was sequenced with immunoSEQ multiplex PCR; TCRdb's copy has only in-frame clones and lacks some. The sample holds about 59,000 clones, over 80% seen once. The source material was peripheral blood, sampled in the second trimester of pregnancy. Receptors originate from a female donor in good health, enrolled as a control in a pregnancy study.

This clone has only one observation. This chain links TRBV18 with TRBJ2-7; 9 bases line up with TRBD1. V shed 4 bases and J 3 bases; nucleotides not matched to a gene: 19. The CDR3 totals 19 residues. Germline V gene lookup returns CDR1 KGHSH and CDR2 LQKENI. CDR3 nucleotide sequence: TGTGCCAGCTCACAGAGACTGACATTAAATACAGGGGGCGGCTACGAGCAGTACTTC. Protein: CASSQRLTLNTGGGYEQYF.

This clone has ten or more counts. The chain is built from TRBV6-6 and TRBJ2-2, with TRBD1 matching 7 bases. V was pared by 4 bases and J by 4 bases, with 9 bases of the junction left unmatched. The CDR3 loop spans 16 amino acids. Germline V CDR1 and CDR2: MNHNY, SVGAGI (reference sequence). CDR3 in amino acids: CASSSAPGQSTGELFF. CDR3 nucleotide sequence: TGTGCCAGCAGTTCCGCGCCGGGACAGAGCACCGGGGAGCTGTTTTTT.

The J gene is TRBJ2-1, the V gene TRBV7-9, with 8 bases aligning to TRBD1. CDR3 length equals 15 residues. The germline V gene encodes CDR1 SEHNR and CDR2 FQNEAQ (reference sequence). J lost 7 bases, V lost 1 base, and 6 bases had no gene match. CDR3 loop: CASSLGGHRGNEQFF. The DNA for the CDR3 is TGTGCCAGCAGCTTAGGGGGTCACAGGGGGAATGAGCAGTTCTTC.

This clone was seen just once. In DNA, the CDR3 is TGTGCCATCAGTGGCAGGTTGAACACCGGGGAGCTGTTTTTT. It codes for CAISGRLNTGELFF. The chain joins TRBV10-3 to TRBJ2-2; D not certain. Germline values: CDR1 ENHRY, CDR2 SYGVKD. The CDR3 has 14 amino acids. V gave up 4 bases and J gave up 1 base, with 7 bases separating them.

The genes are TRBV1 and TRBJ1-2; whether TRBD1, the table's D call, matches the DNA was not checked. TRBV1 is an annotated pseudogene. The CDR3 covers 14 residues. The CDR3 sequence is CTSSPDRGLEGYTF. The CDR3 DNA sequence: TGCACCAGCAGCCCCGACAGGGGGCTCGAAGGCTACACCTTC.

The V and J genes are TRBV4-3 and TRBJ2-1; D is uncertain. Germline lookup yields CDR1 LGHNA and CDR2 YSLEER. This CDR3 is 13 amino acids long. Trimming removed 1 base from V and 8 bases from J, with 9 bases in between. The CDR3 here is CASSQGSVDEQFF. Here the CDR3 DNA reads TGCGCCAGCAGCCAAGGTTCGGTGGATGAGCAGTTCTTC.

The chain recombines TRBV2 with TRBJ1-4; 10 nucleotides agree with TRBD1. CDR3 length: 13 amino acids. V was clipped by 10 bases and J by 6 bases; unmatched bases: 5. Germline CDR1 reads SNHLY; CDR2 reads FYNNEI. CDR3 in amino acids: CATRGTGDEKLFF. The CDR3 coding sequence is TGTGCCACCCGTGGGACAGGGGATGAAAAACTGTTTTTT.

The gene calls are TRBV15 and TRBJ2-4, with D perhaps TRBD1 (6 bases). The CDR3 spans 17 residues. Germline V CDR1 and CDR2: LNHNV, YYDKDF (reference sequence). Trimming left V 0 bases short and J 1 base short, with 13 bases between. CDR3 protein: CATSREGTSLAKNIQYF. CDR3 nucleotide sequence: TGTGCCACCAGCAGAGAGGGGACATCCCTCGCCAAAAACATTCAGTACTTC.

The chain carries TRBV4-3 and TRBJ2-5; D call uncertain. Per germline, CDR1 LGHNA and CDR2 YSLEER. V lost 5 bases to trimming and J lost 5 bases, with 9 bases between them. The length of the CDR3 is 12 residues. The CDR3 region is CASSVRRETQYF. CDR3 DNA sequence: TGCGCCAGCAGCGTAAGGCGGGAGACCCAGTACTTC.

This chain uses TRBV7-8 with TRBJ2-1; 11 bases line up with TRBD2. V trimming: 5 bases; J trimming: 5 bases; junction bases outside the gene matches: 5. Germline V CDR1 and CDR2: SGHVS, FQNEAQ. This CDR3 region has 15 residues. The CDR3 nucleotides read TGTGCCAGCAGCCTCGGGACTAGCGGACACAATGAGCAGTTCTTC. Encoded protein: CASSLGTSGHNEQFF. The variable domain in full, with the rest retrieved from reference TRBV7-8 and TRBJ2-1, is GAGVSQSPRYKVAKRGQDVALRCDPISGHVSLFWYQQALGQGPEFLTYFQNEAQLDKSGLPSDRFFAERPEGSVSTLKIQRTQQEDSAVYLCASSLGTSGHNEQFFGPGTRLTVL.

The CDR3 coding sequence is TGTGCCAGCAGCCGGGTGGGGCAGGGTAACTATGGCTACACCTTC. Amino acids: CASSRVGQGNYGYTF. The genes are TRBV5-6 and TRBJ1-2, with a possible D match to TRBD1 (5 bases). V lost 4 bases and J lost 1, with 14 bases in between. The CDR3 length is 15 residues. Germline V lookup: CDR1 SGHDT, CDR2 YYEEEE.

The V and J genes are TRBV6-4 and TRBJ2-7; 7 bases align to TRBD2. This CDR3 has 14 residues. V dropped 8 bases and J dropped 4; count of bases not matched to a gene: 11. Germline lookup yields CDR1 MRHNA and CDR2 SNTAGT. CDR3 DNA: TGTGCCAGCCCAAGGTCCGGGAGGCGGTACGAGCAGTACTTC. It encodes CASPRSGRRYEQYF.

V and J are TRBV2 and TRBJ2-7, with 11 bases matching TRBD1. Germline assignment: CDR1 SNHLY and CDR2 FYNNEI. The CDR3 is 14 amino acids. The junction had 6 bases not matched to a gene; V was cut back by 7 bases and J by 4 bases. CDR3 nucleotides: TGTGCCAGCAATGCACGGGACAGGGGGTACGAGCAGTACTTC. It codes for CASNARDRGYEQYF.

V gene TRBV5-6 combines with J gene TRBJ2-5; 8 nucleotides agree with TRBD1. Germline CDR1 and CDR2: SGHDT and YYEEEE. This CDR3 is 14 amino acids long. The junction had 7 bases not matched to a gene; V was cut back by 4 bases and J by 5 bases. CDR3 DNA: TGTGCCAGCAGCACACAACAGGGGGTGGAGACCCAGTACTTC. It codes for CASSTQQGVETQYF.

The chain has TRBV6-4 and TRBJ2-1, with 12 bases that match TRBD2. The CDR3 extends over 14 amino acids. In germline, CDR1 is MRHNA, CDR2 SNTAGT. V lost 4 bases to trimming and J lost 7 bases; unmatched junction nucleotides: 2. This chain's CDR3 is CASSVLAGGNEQFF. As DNA, the CDR3 is TGTGCCAGCAGTGTCCTAGCGGGGGGGAATGAGCAGTTCTTC.

The genes are TRBV6-1 and TRBJ2-2; no firm D call. This CDR3 has 14 residues. V gave up 0 bases and J gave up 7 bases, with 9 bases separating them. From germline, CDR1 is MNHNS and CDR2 SASEGT. As DNA, the CDR3 is TGTGCCAGCAGTGAAGCGAGTCTCGGCGGGGAGCTGTTTTTT. Translation gives CASSEASLGGELFF.

The rearrangement uses TRBV2 and TRBJ2-3; 10 nucleotides align to TRBD2. Germline CDR1 and CDR2: SNHLY and FYNNEI. J gave up 1 base and V 6 bases, and 4 bases lay outside the gene matches. The CDR3 totals 15 residues. CDR3 in amino acids: CASRAGLAGTDTQYF. CDR3 DNA: TGTGCCAGCAGGGCAGGACTAGCGGGCACAGATACGCAGTATTTT.

The table lists this clone with a few counts. The chain has TRBV18 and TRBJ1-5, with TRBD1 identical over 8 bases. This CDR3 has 14 amino acids. The ends lost 5 bases at V and 1 base at J; junction bases unmatched: 1. From germline, CDR1 is KGHSH and CDR2 LQKENI. CDR3 in amino acids: CASSWTGSNQPQHF. CDR3 bases: TGTGCCAGCTCATGGACAGGGAGCAATCAGCCCCAGCATTTT.

This chain links TRBV6-1 with TRBJ2-1; TRBD2 matches 11 bases. Unmatched junction bases numbered 6, after V lost 7 bases and J lost 4 bases. The CDR3 sequence is 15 residues long. Germline V gene sequence: CDR1 MNHNS, CDR2 SASEGT. CDR3: CASTMGTSGYNEQFF. CDR3 in DNA: TGTGCCAGCACCATGGGGACTAGCGGTTACAATGAGCAGTTCTTC.

In this sample, this clone turned up once. The V gene is TRBV5-1, the J gene TRBJ2-5; 7 bases fit TRBD2. Germline V gene lookup returns CDR1 SGHRS and CDR2 YFSETQ. V lost 0 bases to trimming and J lost 4 bases; unmatched junction nucleotides: 9. This CDR3 region has 16 residues. The CDR3 protein is CASSLAPAGAGETQYF. DNA of the CDR3: TGCGCCAGCAGCTTGGCACCGGCGGGAGCGGGAGAGACCCAGTACTTC. Complete variable domain (other parts from reference TRBV5-1 and TRBJ2-5): KAGVTQTPRYLIKTRGQQVTLSCSPISGHRSVSWYQQTPGQGLQFLFEYFSETQRNKGNFPGRFSGRQFSNSRSEMNVSTLELGDSALYLCASSLAPAGAGETQYFGPGTRLLVL.

A single count supports this clone. The CDR3 nucleotides read TGTGCCAGCAGCTTATGGGGAGCTAGACTCACAGATACGCAGTATTTT. It codes for CASSLWGARLTDTQYF. The chain employs TRBV7-8 and TRBJ2-3, with D maybe TRBD2 (5 bases). Trimming removed 2 bases at V and 2 bases at J, with 14 bases between. Germline CDR1 reads SGHVS; CDR2 reads FQNEAQ. The CDR3 contains 16 residues.

This chain uses TRBV6-6 with TRBJ2-7, with D possibly being TRBD1 (5 bases). CDR3 size: 14 residues. V lost 4 bases and J lost 5, with 15 bases in between. Germline V lookup: CDR1 MNHNY, CDR2 SVGAGI (reference sequence). CDR3 sequence (DNA): TGTGCCAGCAGTTCTGCTATCCAGGGCCACGAGCAGTACTTC. Translated, it gives CASSSAIQGHEQYF.

A single count supports this clone. The rearrangement uses TRBV7-3 and TRBJ2-3; 9 bases agree with TRBD2. The junction had 3 bases not matched to a gene; V was cut back by 2 bases and J by 0 bases. This CDR3 comprises 16 residues. Germline CDR1 is SGHTA and CDR2 is FQGTGA. The CDR3 sequence: CASSLPAGGSTDTQYF. The DNA of the CDR3 is TGTGCCAGCAGCTTACCTGCGGGGGGGAGCACAGATACGCAGTATTTT.

The chain carries TRBV7-3 and TRBJ2-1; 13 nucleotides agree with TRBD2. The CDR3 extends over 18 amino acids. Germline CDR1 SGHTA, CDR2 FQGTGA. The J segment lost 5 bases and the V segment lost 2 bases, leaving 9 bases of the junction unmatched. The CDR3 sequence: CASSLHPMGLAGNNEQFF. The CDR3 nucleotides are TGTGCCAGCAGCTTACACCCCATGGGACTAGCGGGAAACAATGAGCAGTTCTTC.